This note documents a single T cell receptor beta chain sequence. Its specificity is not known. Libraries were prepared by immunoSEQ multiplex PCR; TCRdb keeps only in-frame clonotypes and omits some of them. This sample carries some 100,000 clones, over 75% of them seen once, and the ten largest clones take roughly 4.3%. The sample comes from a study of T cell responses to AZD1222 COVID-19 vaccine. Regarding the study as a whole: Clonal diversity may have been underestimated in mostly white British donors.

Germline CDR1 reads KGHDR; CDR2 reads SFDVKD. Trimming took off 4 bases at V and 8 bases at J, with 8 bases between the two ends. The length of the CDR3 is 12 residues. The specimen was peripheral blood, collected 28 days after the second AZD1222 dose. The clonotype originates from an adult who received the AZD1222 COVID-19 vaccine. The chain is built from TRBV24-1 and TRBJ2-1; D ambiguous. The CDR3 region is CATSDTKDEQFF. DNA for the CDR3: TGTGCCACCAGTGACACCAAGGATGAGCAGTTCTTC.